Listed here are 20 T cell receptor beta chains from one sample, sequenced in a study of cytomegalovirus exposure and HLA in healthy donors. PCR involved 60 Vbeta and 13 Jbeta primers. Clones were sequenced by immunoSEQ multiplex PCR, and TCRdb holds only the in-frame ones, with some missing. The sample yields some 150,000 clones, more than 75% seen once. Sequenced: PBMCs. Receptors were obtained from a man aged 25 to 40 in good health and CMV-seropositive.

In DNA, the CDR3 is TGTGCCAGCAGCCCCGGACTAGCAGGGGAGACCCAGTACTTC. It specifies CASSPGLAGETQYF. This chain uses TRBV4-2 with TRBJ2-5; 8 bases line up with TRBD2. The V and J ends lost 4 bases and 5 bases, in that order; junction bases with no gene match: 6. This CDR3 region has 14 residues. Germline loops: CDR1 LGHNA, CDR2 YNFKEQ.

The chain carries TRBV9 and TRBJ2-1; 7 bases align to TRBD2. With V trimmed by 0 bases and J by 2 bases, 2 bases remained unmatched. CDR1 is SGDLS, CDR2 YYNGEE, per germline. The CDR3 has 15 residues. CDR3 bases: TGTGCCAGCAGCGTAGACGGGAGGCCCTACAATGAGCAGTTCTTC. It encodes CASSVDGRPYNEQFF.

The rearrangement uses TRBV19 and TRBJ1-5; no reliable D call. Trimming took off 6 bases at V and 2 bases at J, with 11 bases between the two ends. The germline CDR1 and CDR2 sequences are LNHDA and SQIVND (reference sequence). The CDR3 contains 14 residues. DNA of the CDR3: TGTGCCAGTAGATCACAGAGAGGCAATCAGCCCCAGCATTTT. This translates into CASRSQRGNQPQHF.

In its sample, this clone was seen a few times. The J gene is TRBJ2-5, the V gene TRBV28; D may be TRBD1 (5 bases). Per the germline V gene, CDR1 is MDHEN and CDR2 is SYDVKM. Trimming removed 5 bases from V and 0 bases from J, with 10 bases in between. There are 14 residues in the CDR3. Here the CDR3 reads CASSRGRDQETQYF. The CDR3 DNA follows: TGTGCCAGCAGTAGGGGCAGGGACCAAGAGACCCAGTACTTC.

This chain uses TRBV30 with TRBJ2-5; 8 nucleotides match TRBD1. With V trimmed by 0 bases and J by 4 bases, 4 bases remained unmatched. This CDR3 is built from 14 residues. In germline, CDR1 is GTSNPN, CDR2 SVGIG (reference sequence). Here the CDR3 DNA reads TGTGCCTGGAGTGTACGGACAGGGCCAGAGACCCAGTACTTC. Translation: CAWSVRTGPETQYF.

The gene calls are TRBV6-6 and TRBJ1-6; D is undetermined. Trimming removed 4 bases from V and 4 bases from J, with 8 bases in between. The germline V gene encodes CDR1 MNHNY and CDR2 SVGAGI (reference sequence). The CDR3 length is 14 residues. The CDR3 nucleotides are TGTGCCAGCAGTTCGGCGGGGTATAATTCACCCCTCCACTTT. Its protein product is CASSSAGYNSPLHF.

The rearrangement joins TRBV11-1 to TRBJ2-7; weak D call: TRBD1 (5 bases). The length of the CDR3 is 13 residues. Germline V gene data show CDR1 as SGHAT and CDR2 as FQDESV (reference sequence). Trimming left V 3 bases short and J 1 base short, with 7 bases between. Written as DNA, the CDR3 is TGTGCCAGCAGCTTCGACAGTTCCTACGAGCAGTACTTC. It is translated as CASSFDSSYEQYF.

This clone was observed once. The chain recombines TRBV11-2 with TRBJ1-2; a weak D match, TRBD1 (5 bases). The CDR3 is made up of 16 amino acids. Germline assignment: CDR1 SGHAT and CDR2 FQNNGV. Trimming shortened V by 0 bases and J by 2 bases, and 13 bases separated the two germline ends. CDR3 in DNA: TGTGCCAGCAGCTTAGAATGGGGCGGACCCAACTATGGCTACACCTTC. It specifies CASSLEWGGPNYGYTF.

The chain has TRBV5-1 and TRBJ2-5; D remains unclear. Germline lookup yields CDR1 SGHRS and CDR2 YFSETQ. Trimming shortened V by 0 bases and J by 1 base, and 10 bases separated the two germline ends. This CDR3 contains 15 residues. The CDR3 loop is CASSLAPGGQETQYF. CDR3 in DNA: TGCGCCAGCAGCTTGGCCCCTGGCGGCCAAGAGACCCAGTACTTC.

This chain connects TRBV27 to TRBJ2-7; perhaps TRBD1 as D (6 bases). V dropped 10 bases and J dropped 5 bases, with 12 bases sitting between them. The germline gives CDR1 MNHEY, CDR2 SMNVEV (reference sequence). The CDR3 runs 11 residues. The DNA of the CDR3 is TGTGCCACAGGACAGCTGGACGAGCAGTACTTC. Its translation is CATGQLDEQYF.

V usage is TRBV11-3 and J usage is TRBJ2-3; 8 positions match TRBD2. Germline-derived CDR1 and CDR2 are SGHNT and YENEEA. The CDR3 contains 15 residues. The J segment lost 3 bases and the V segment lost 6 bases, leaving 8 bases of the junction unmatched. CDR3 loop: CASSQGTSGTDTQYF. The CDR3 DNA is TGTGCCAGCAGTCAGGGTACTAGCGGTACAGATACGCAGTATTTT.

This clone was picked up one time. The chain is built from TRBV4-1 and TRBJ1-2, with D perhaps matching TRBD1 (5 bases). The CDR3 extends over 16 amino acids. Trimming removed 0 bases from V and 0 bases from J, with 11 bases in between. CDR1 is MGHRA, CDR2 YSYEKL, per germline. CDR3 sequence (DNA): TGCGCCAGCAGCCAAGATCGGGGGAGAGCTAACTATGGCTACACCTTC. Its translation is CASSQDRGRANYGYTF.

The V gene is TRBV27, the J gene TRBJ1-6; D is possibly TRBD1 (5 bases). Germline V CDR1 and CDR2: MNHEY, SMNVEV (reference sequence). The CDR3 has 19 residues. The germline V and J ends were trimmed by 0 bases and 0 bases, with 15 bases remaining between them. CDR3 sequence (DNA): TGTGCCAGCAGTTTATCGCCGACGGACACGAGCTCCTATAATTCACCCCTCCACTTT. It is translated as CASSLSPTDTSSYNSPLHF.

The CDR3 loop reads CATSSRDSYEQYF. The CDR3 coding sequence is TGTGCCACCAGCAGCCGGGACAGCTACGAGCAGTACTTC. This sequence joins TRBV15 and TRBJ2-7, with 7 bases aligning to TRBD1. The CDR3 is 13 amino acids. V lost 3 bases and J lost 3; bases outside the gene matches: 2. Looked up from germline, CDR1 is LNHNV and CDR2 is YYDKDF (reference sequence).

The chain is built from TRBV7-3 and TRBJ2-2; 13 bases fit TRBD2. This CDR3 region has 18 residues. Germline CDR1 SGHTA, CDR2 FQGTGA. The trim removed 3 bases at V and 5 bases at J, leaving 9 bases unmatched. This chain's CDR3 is CASSLLAGTSGMTGELFF. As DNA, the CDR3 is TGTGCCAGCAGCTTGCTAGCCGGGACTAGCGGGATGACCGGGGAGCTGTTTTTT. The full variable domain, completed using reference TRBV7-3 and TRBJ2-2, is GAGVSQTPSNKVTEKGKYVELRCDPISGHTALYWYRQSLGQGPEFLIYFQGTGAADDSGLPNDRFFAVRPEGSVSTLKIQRTERGDSAVYLCASSLLAGTSGMTGELFFGEGSRLTVL.

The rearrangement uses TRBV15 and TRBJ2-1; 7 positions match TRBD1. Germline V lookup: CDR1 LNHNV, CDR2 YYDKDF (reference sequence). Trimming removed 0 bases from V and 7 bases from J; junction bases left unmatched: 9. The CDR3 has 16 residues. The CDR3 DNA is TGTGCCACCAGCAGAGAGTGGGCAGGGGGAATAAATGAGCAGTTCTTC. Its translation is CATSREWAGGINEQFF.

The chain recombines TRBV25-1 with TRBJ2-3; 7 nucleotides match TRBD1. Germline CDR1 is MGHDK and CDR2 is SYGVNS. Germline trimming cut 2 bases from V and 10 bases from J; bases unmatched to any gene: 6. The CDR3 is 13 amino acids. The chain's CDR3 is CASSEPPTGAQYF. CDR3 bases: TGTGCCAGCAGTGAACCTCCTACAGGGGCGCAGTATTTT.

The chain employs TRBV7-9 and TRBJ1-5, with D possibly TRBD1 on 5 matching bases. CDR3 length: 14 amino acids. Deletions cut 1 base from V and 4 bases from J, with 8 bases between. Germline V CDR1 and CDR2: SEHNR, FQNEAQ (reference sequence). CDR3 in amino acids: CASSLDRPNQPQHF. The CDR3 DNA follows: TGTGCCAGCAGCTTAGACAGGCCAAATCAGCCCCAGCATTTT.

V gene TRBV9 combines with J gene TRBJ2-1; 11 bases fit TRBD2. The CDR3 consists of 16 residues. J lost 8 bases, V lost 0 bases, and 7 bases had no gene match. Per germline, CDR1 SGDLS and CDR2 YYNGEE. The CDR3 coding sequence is TGTGCCAGCAGCGTAGCAACTAGCGGGAGAGGTGATGAGCAGTTCTTC. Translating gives CASSVATSGRGDEQFF.

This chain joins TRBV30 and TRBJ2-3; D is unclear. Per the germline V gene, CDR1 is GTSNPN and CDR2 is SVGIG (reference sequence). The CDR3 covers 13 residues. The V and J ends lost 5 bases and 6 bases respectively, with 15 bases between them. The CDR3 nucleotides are TGTGCCTGGTCACGCCGCAACACCGATACGCAGTATTTT. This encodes CAWSRRNTDTQYF.